Following are 32 T cell receptor beta chains from one sample sequenced in a study of blood T cell repertoires in COVID-19. Some clones are missing from TCRdb's copy, which holds only in-frame ones; the method was immunoSEQ multiplex PCR. The sample records fewer than 400,000 clones, 75% to 90% being singletons. The sample consisted of PBMCs or T cells enriched from blood (not recorded which). These receptors all come from a man in his sixties who had recovered from COVID-19.

This chain joins TRBV4-3 and TRBJ2-2; TRBD2 aligns across 7 bases. Germline values: CDR1 LGHNA, CDR2 YSLEER. V was pared by 0 bases and J by 4 bases, with 8 bases of the junction left unmatched. The CDR3 consists of 17 residues. This chain's CDR3 is CASSQDFAGEFTGELFF. CDR3 DNA: TGCGCCAGCAGCCAAGATTTCGCGGGAGAGTTCACCGGGGAGCTGTTTTTT.

This rearrangement joins TRBV6-5 to TRBJ1-1, with D possibly matching TRBD1 (6 bases). The CDR3 runs 14 residues. The V end lost 2 bases, the J end lost 2 bases, and 9 bases lay between the germline ends. Germline V gene data show CDR1 as MNHEY and CDR2 as SVGAGI. This CDR3 reads CASSYEQGNTEAFF. As DNA, the CDR3 is TGTGCCAGCAGTTACGAACAGGGAAACACTGAAGCTTTCTTT.

This clone occurred once. The chain uses TRBV3-1 (or the pseudogene TRBV3-2) and TRBJ1-2; 9 nucleotides agree with TRBD1. Germline loops: CDR1 LGHDT, CDR2 YNNKEL (reference sequence). This CDR3 region has 13 residues. V gave up 2 bases and J gave up 6 bases; unmatched junction bases: 1. As DNA, the CDR3 is TGTGCCAGCAGCCAAAGGACAGGGGATGGCTACACCTTC. Its translation is CASSQRTGDGYTF.

V is TRBV20-1 and J is TRBJ2-3; possibly TRBD2 for D (6 bases). Germline V lookup: CDR1 DFQATT, CDR2 SNEGSKA (reference sequence). The V gene lost 3 bases and the J gene lost 10 bases, with 20 bases spanning the gap. This CDR3 spans 14 amino acids. The CDR3 loop reads CSASGDSGRGAQYF. CDR3 bases: TGCAGTGCTAGTGGCGACTCGGGCCGCGGGGCGCAGTATTTT.

The genes are TRBV6-2 or TRBV6-3 and TRBJ2-1, with TRBD2 matching over 9 bases. The germline gives CDR1 MNHEY, CDR2 SVGEGT. Trimming cost V 2 bases and J 7 bases; bases outside gene matches: 3. The CDR3 is 14 amino acids. The CDR3 here is CASSYLAGRNEQFF. CDR3 in DNA: TGTGCCAGCAGTTACCTAGCGGGAAGGAATGAGCAGTTCTTC.

The V call is TRBV2, the J call TRBJ2-5, with TRBD2 as a possible D gene (5 bases). This CDR3 has 15 residues. V lost 6 bases and J 2 bases, leaving 16 bases between the germline ends. CDR1 is SNHLY and CDR2 is FYNNEI in the germline V gene. CDR3 protein: CASRALGGRQETQYF. CDR3 nucleotide sequence: TGTGCCAGCAGAGCGCTAGGCGGGCGGCAAGAGACCCAGTACTTC.

The chain carries TRBV6-1 and TRBJ2-1; D is possibly TRBD2 (5 bases). This CDR3 is 16 amino acids long. Germline-derived CDR1 and CDR2 are MNHNS and SASEGT. Trimming pared 4 bases from V and 9 bases from J, leaving 22 bases between. CDR3 nucleotide sequence: TGTGCCAGCAGTGGCTCCCACGAGGGCCCCGGAGGTGAGCAGTTCTTC. Translation gives CASSGSHEGPGGEQFF.

The rearrangement joins TRBV6-2 or TRBV6-3 to TRBJ2-2, with 7 positions matching TRBD2. CDR3 length: 16 amino acids. The V segment lost 3 bases and the J segment 1 base; nucleotides outside the gene matches: 5. Looked up from germline, CDR1 is MNHEY and CDR2 is SVGEGT. The CDR3 coding sequence is TGTGCCAGCAGTTATCGGGCTAGCGGGAACACCGGGGAGCTGTTTTTT. It specifies CASSYRASGNTGELFF.

J is TRBJ2-5 and V is TRBV20-1; 9 positions agree with TRBD2. With V trimmed by 3 bases and J by 3 bases, 14 bases remained unmatched. CDR3 length: 17 residues. Looked up from germline, CDR1 is DFQATT and CDR2 is SNEGSKA (reference sequence). CDR3 region: CSASPMGASGIEETQYF. DNA for the CDR3: TGCAGTGCTAGTCCTATGGGGGCTAGCGGGATCGAAGAGACCCAGTACTTC.

The count of this clone is one. The chain couples TRBV11-3 to TRBJ2-2, with D unclear. Trimming stripped 5 bases from V and 6 bases from J, with 10 bases between. Germline CDR1 and CDR2: SGHNT and YENEEA. The CDR3 loop spans 13 amino acids. In DNA, the CDR3 is TGTGCCAGCAGCAACAGATGGGCCGGGGAGCTGTTTTTT. It yields the protein CASSNRWAGELFF. Full variable domain (remainder filled in from reference TRBV11-3 and TRBJ2-2): EAGVVQSPRYKIIEKKQPVAFWCNPISGHNTLYWYLQNLGQGPELLIRYENEEAVDDSQLPKDRFSAERLKGVDSTLKIQPAELGDSAVYLCASSNRWAGELFFGEGSRLTVL.

This chain connects TRBV4-3 to TRBJ1-5; 9 bases match TRBD1. CDR3 size: 16 residues. V was pared by 4 bases and J by 2 bases, with 6 bases of the junction left unmatched. Per germline, CDR1 LGHNA and CDR2 YSLEER. This chain's CDR3 is CASSRDWTGGNQPQHF. The DNA for the CDR3 is TGCGCCAGCAGCCGAGACTGGACAGGGGGCAATCAGCCCCAGCATTTT.

The V gene is TRBV12-5, the J gene TRBJ1-1; 9 nucleotides agree with TRBD1. The CDR3 is 18 amino acids. Germline CDR1 LGHNT, CDR2 FRNRAP. Germline trimming cut 2 bases from V and 0 bases from J; bases unmatched to any gene: 10. The CDR3 region is CASGLPGTGKLMNTEAFF. CDR3 in DNA: TGTGCTAGTGGTTTGCCGGGGACAGGGAAACTAATGAACACTGAAGCTTTCTTT.

This clone was seen only once. The CDR3 nucleotides read TGTGCCACCAGTGATTATATAGGAGGGCTCGATACGCAGTATTTT. It specifies CATSDYIGGLDTQYF. The chain joins TRBV24-1 to TRBJ2-3; D is perhaps TRBD2 (6 bases). Germline CDR1 and CDR2: KGHDR and SFDVKD. Trimming took off 2 bases at V and 6 bases at J, with 14 bases between the two ends. The CDR3 has 15 amino acids.

The chain employs TRBV5-1 and TRBJ1-2; 9 bases fit TRBD1. The CDR3 sequence is 14 residues long. Unmatched junction bases numbered 5, after V lost 4 bases and J lost 4 bases. CDR1 and CDR2 from the germline V gene are SGHRS and YFSETQ. In DNA, the CDR3 is TGCGCCAGCAGCGCGGGACAGGGAGGCTATGGCTACACCTTC. Translated, it gives CASSAGQGGYGYTF.

There are a few counts of this clone. The rearrangement uses TRBV5-1 and TRBJ2-1, with no clear D. Trimming took off 5 bases at V and 8 bases at J, with 11 bases between the two ends. This CDR3 region has 12 residues. CDR1 and CDR2 from the germline V gene are SGHRS and YFSETQ. The CDR3 DNA follows: TGCGCCAGCAGTTTTCCCTCAGATGAGCAGTTCTTC. Translated: CASSFPSDEQFF.

CDR3 sequence reads: CASSLESAASGSLRYF. Here the CDR3 DNA reads TGTGCCAGCAGCTTAGAGTCTGCGGCTAGCGGGAGTCTGCGTTACTTC. V usage is TRBV7-2 and J usage is TRBJ2-7; 10 nucleotides match TRBD2. The CDR3 has 16 amino acids. Germline V gene lookup returns CDR1 SGHTA and CDR2 FQGNSA. Losses at the gene ends were 1 base for V and 13 bases for J; bases not matched to a gene: 16. Combining the CDR3 with reference TRBV7-2 and TRBJ2-7 gives the whole variable domain GAGVSQSPSNKVTEKGKDVELRCDPISGHTALYWYRQSLGQGLEFLIYFQGNSAPDKSGLPSDRFSAERTGGSVSTLTIQRTQQEDSAVYLCASSLESAASGSLRYFGPGTRLTVT.

The rearrangement uses TRBV28 and TRBJ2-4; D is possibly TRBD2 (6 bases). The CDR3 totals 16 residues. Germline lookup yields CDR1 MDHEN and CDR2 SYDVKM. V lost 6 bases, J lost 0 bases, and 15 bases lay in between. CDR3 in amino acids: CASSPGGVEAKNIQYF. CDR3 sequence (DNA): TGTGCCAGCAGCCCCGGCGGGGTTGAAGCCAAAAACATTCAGTACTTC.

The V and J genes are TRBV30 and TRBJ2-1, with TRBD2 matching over 7 bases. The V gene end was trimmed by 1 base and the J gene end by 5 bases; junction bases not matched to a gene: 11. The length of the CDR3 is 16 residues. The V gene's germline CDR1 is GTSNPN and CDR2 SVGIG (reference sequence). The CDR3, as DNA: TGTGCCTGGAGTGGGGGGGAGGGCCGTACGAACAATGAGCAGTTCTTC. Residues: CAWSGGEGRTNNEQFF.

V is TRBV24-1 and J is TRBJ2-5, with TRBD1 identical over 8 bases. Trimming cost V 4 bases and J 6 bases; bases outside gene matches: 9. Germline V CDR1 and CDR2: KGHDR, SFDVKD. The length of the CDR3 is 15 residues. Written as DNA, the CDR3 is TGTGCCACCAGTGACTTCGGACAGGGTCGGAAGACCCAGTACTTC. As protein: CATSDFGQGRKTQYF.

This chain links TRBV11-2 with TRBJ1-4; 7 bases agree with TRBD1. The CDR3 spans 15 residues. V trimming: 5 bases; J trimming: 5 bases; junction bases outside the gene matches: 8. Looked up from germline, CDR1 is SGHAT and CDR2 is FQNNGV. CDR3: CASSPNRGQNEKLFF. The CDR3 DNA is TGTGCCAGCAGCCCCAACAGGGGCCAAAATGAAAAACTGTTTTTT.

The chain is built from TRBV3-1 (or the pseudogene TRBV3-2) and TRBJ2-5; tentative D call: TRBD2 (6 bases). Germline CDR1 is LGHDT and CDR2 is YNNKEL (reference sequence). This CDR3 region has 15 residues. Trimming stripped 1 base from V and 5 bases from J, with 14 bases between. CDR3 sequence reads: CASSQVWGVGETQYF. The CDR3 DNA sequence: TGTGCCAGCAGCCAAGTTTGGGGGGTAGGCGAGACCCAGTACTTC.

The gene calls are TRBV27 and TRBJ2-7; the D gene is possibly TRBD2 (5 bases). V lost 5 bases and J lost 3, with 14 bases in between. From germline, CDR1 is MNHEY and CDR2 SMNVEV (reference sequence). This CDR3 is 14 amino acids long. CDR3 amino acids: CASSATREIYEQYF. The CDR3 DNA reads as TGTGCCAGCAGTGCCACGAGGGAGATCTACGAGCAGTACTTC.

In its sample, this clone was seen a few times. V usage is TRBV3-1 (or the pseudogene TRBV3-2) and J usage is TRBJ1-2; 7 bases line up with TRBD1. The germline CDR1 and CDR2 sequences are LGHDT and YNNKEL (reference sequence). The CDR3 covers 16 residues. J was trimmed by 2 bases and V by 0 bases; bases with no gene match: 6. In DNA, the CDR3 is TGTGCCAGCAGCCAAGACGGCAGGGGGAGGAACTATGGCTACACCTTC. Protein: CASSQDGRGRNYGYTF.

The J gene is TRBJ2-4, the V gene TRBV4-1, with 9 positions matching TRBD2. Unmatched junction bases numbered 11, after V lost 0 bases and J lost 2 bases. CDR1 and CDR2 (germline): MGHRA, YSYEKL. The CDR3 has 19 amino acids. As DNA, the CDR3 is TGCGCCAGCAGCCAAGATAGGAATGGGGCGGGAGGGTCCAAAAACATTCAGTACTTC. It specifies CASSQDRNGAGGSKNIQYF.

The chain combines TRBV27 with TRBJ2-7; 8 bases match TRBD2. Germline CDR1 reads MNHEY; CDR2 reads SMNVEV (reference sequence). The CDR3 loop spans 17 amino acids. V lost 5 bases to trimming and J lost 2 bases; unmatched junction nucleotides: 14. CDR3 nucleotides: TGTGCCAGCAGTCCCTACCCAGGGCGGGGGGACGCCTACGAGCAGTACTTC. Protein product: CASSPYPGRGDAYEQYF.

This chain connects TRBV19 to TRBJ2-7, with 8 bases identical to TRBD2. CDR1 and CDR2 (germline): LNHDA, SQIVND (reference sequence). This CDR3 is 14 amino acids long. J lost 3 bases, V lost 4 bases, and 5 bases had no gene match. CDR3 nucleotide sequence: TGTGCCAGTAGTACAACCGGGACTAGCTACGAGCAGTACTTC. Its protein is CASSTTGTSYEQYF.

J is TRBJ2-7 and V is TRBV7-2; 14 nucleotides align to TRBD2. Per germline, CDR1 SGHTA and CDR2 FQGNSA. There are 15 residues in the CDR3. V trimming: 4 bases; J trimming: 6 bases; junction bases outside the gene matches: 5. CDR3 amino acids: CASSSPGLAGGEQYF. Here the CDR3 DNA reads TGTGCCAGCAGCTCCCCCGGACTAGCGGGAGGCGAGCAGTACTTC.

The V and J genes are TRBV5-4 and TRBJ2-1; D remains unclear. This CDR3 comprises 16 residues. V was cut by 3 bases and J by 0 bases, with 13 bases left in between. The V gene's germline CDR1 is SGHNT and CDR2 YYREEE (reference sequence). Here the CDR3 reads CASSSPPRSSYNEQFF. The CDR3 DNA sequence: TGTGCCAGCAGCTCCCCCCCGCGGAGCTCCTACAATGAGCAGTTCTTC.

V is TRBV19 and J is TRBJ1-1; no reliable D call. The length of the CDR3 is 13 residues. Per germline, CDR1 LNHDA and CDR2 SQIVND (reference sequence). V was pared by 3 bases and J by 5 bases, with 10 bases between. This chain's CDR3 is CASSIEGGTEAFF. The CDR3 DNA sequence: TGTGCCAGTAGTATCGAGGGCGGGACTGAAGCTTTCTTT.

The rearrangement joins TRBV3-1 (or the pseudogene TRBV3-2) to TRBJ1-2; possible D gene TRBD1, 5 bases. The CDR3 runs 14 residues. V was trimmed by 0 bases and J by 6 bases, leaving 11 bases between them. CDR1 is LGHDT, CDR2 YNNKEL, per germline (reference sequence). The CDR3 reads CASSQEWTRDGYTF. Here the CDR3 DNA reads TGTGCCAGCAGCCAAGAGTGGACACGAGATGGCTACACCTTC.

The chain links TRBV12-3 or TRBV12-4 to TRBJ1-4; possible D gene TRBD1, 5 bases. Trimming pared 4 bases from V and 7 bases from J, leaving 7 bases between. CDR3 length: 12 amino acids. The CDR3 DNA reads TGTGCCAGCAGTTCCCAGGGTGAAAAACTGTTTTTT. Amino acid sequence: CASSSQGEKLFF.

The chain has TRBV28 and TRBJ1-2, with TRBD1 matching over 7 bases. CDR3 length equals 13 residues. Losses at the gene ends were 4 bases for V and 8 bases for J; bases not matched to a gene: 7. CDR1 MDHEN and CDR2 SYDVKM come from the germline V gene. This CDR3 is CASSSGDSLGYTF. Written as DNA, the CDR3 is TGTGCCAGCAGTTCCGGGGACAGTCTGGGCTACACCTTC.